This TCR beta chain was identified in a study of read filtering for tumor transcriptome and immune sequencing. Study details: Per sample, TCR-region reads ranged about 4.05 to 11 million by IR-seq, roughly 75 to 1273 by RNA-seq. Study outcomes and limitations: Single-read clonotypes: about 81.9% of IR-seq clonotypes (roughly 3.2% of reads), 65% to 75% of RNA-seq clonotypes (under 50% of reads).

The trim removed 4 bases at V and 6 bases at J, leaving 10 bases unmatched. The CDR3 has 16 amino acids. Germline lookup yields CDR1 LGHDT and CDR2 YNNKEL (reference sequence). From 350 to 500 ng of RNA, a library with molecular barcoded alpha/delta and beta/gamma adaptors was made. MiXCR, run by TCRdb on the reads, gives a single entry per CDR3 protein. The sample includes tens of thousands of distinct CDR3 sequences, around a fifth of them seen just once. The sample holds many counts of this clonotype. As yet, its antigen is unknown. Material for sequencing was a population of CD138-negative cells sorted from bone marrow. The receptor comes from a donor aged 40 or over with multiple myeloma. The rearrangement links TRBV3-1 to TRBJ2-1; 9 nucleotides align to TRBD1. CDR3 loop: CASSPRVGTGPNEQFF. CDR3 nucleotides: TGTGCCAGCAGCCCTAGAGTGGGGACAGGGCCCAATGAGCAGTTCTTC.